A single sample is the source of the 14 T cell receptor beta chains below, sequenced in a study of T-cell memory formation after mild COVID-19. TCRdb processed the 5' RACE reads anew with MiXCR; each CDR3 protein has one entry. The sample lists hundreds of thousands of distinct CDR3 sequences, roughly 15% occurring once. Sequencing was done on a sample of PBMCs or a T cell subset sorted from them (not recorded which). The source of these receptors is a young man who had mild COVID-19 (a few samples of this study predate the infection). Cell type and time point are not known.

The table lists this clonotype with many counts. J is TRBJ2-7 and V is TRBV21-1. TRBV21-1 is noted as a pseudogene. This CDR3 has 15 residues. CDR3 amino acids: CASSTSYRSSYEQYV. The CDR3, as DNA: TGTGCCAGCAGCACATCCTACCGGAGCTCCTACGAGCAGTACGTC.

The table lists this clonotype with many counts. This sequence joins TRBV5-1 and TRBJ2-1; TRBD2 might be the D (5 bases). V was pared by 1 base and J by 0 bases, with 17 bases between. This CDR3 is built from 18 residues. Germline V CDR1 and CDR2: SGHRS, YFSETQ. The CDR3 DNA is TGCGCCAGCAGCTTGTTCACGACGGAGCGGAGCTCCTACAATGAGCAGTTCTTC. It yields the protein CASSLFTTERSSYNEQFF.

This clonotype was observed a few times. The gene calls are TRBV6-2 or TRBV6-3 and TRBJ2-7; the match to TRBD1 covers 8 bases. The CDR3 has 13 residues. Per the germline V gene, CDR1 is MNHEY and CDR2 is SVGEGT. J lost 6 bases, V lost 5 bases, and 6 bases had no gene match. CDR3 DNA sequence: TGTGCCAGCAGTCGCCGACAGGGGTCCGAGCAGTACGTC. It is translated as CASSRRQGSEQYV.

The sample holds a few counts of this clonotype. CDR3 in DNA: TGCGCCAGCAGCCTTCCGCAAGGGGGACGAGCTGAAGCTTTCTTT. Translating it yields CASSLPQGGRAEAFF. The chain links TRBV4-1 to TRBJ1-1, with D perhaps TRBD1 (6 bases). CDR1 is MGHRA and CDR2 is YSYEKL in the germline V gene. V shed 4 bases and J shed 6 bases, with 18 bases lying between them. This CDR3 is 15 amino acids long.

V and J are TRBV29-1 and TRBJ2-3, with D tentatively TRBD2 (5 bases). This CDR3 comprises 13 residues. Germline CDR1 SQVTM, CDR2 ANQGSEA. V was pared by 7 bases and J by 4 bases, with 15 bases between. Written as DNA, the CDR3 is TGCAGCGGAGCGGCATCACGGGCAGATACGCAGTATTTT. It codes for CSGAASRADTQYF.

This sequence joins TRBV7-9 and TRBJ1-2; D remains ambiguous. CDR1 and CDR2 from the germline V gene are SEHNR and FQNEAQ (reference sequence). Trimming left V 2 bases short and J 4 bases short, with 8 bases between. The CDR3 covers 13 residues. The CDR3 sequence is CASSLNTIYGYTF. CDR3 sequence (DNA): TGTGCCAGCAGCTTAAACACCATCTATGGCTACACCTTC.

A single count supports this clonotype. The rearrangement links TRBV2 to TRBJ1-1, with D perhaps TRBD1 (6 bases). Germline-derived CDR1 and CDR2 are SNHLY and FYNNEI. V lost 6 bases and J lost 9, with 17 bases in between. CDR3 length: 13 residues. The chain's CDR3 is CASRQGLSEKAFF. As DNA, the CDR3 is TGTGCCAGCAGACAGGGTCTCTCCGAAAAAGCTTTCTTT.

CDR3: CAISESSSQGLEQYV. CDR3 sequence (DNA): TGTGCCATCAGTGAGTCGTCATCCCAGGGGCTCGAGCAGTACGTC. The gene calls are TRBV10-3 and TRBJ2-7; tentative D call: TRBD1 (6 bases). Trimming cost V 0 bases and J 6 bases, with 15 bases left between them. The CDR3 has 15 amino acids. The V gene's germline CDR1 is ENHRY and CDR2 SYGVKD.

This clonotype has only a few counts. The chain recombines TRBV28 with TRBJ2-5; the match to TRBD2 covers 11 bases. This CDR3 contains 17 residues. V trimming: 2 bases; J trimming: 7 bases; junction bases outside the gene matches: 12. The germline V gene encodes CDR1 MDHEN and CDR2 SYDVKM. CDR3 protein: CASSLTGLADPERTQYF. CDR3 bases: TGTGCCAGCAGTTTAACGGGACTAGCGGACCCCGAAAGGACCCAGTACTTC.

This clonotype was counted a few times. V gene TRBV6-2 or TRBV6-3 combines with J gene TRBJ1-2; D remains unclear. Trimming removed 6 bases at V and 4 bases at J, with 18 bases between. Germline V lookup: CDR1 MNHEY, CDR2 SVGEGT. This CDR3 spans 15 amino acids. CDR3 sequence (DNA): TGTGCCAGCAGCCCAGGTCTGGCCTTAGGCTATGGCTACACCTTC. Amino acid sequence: CASSPGLALGYGYTF.

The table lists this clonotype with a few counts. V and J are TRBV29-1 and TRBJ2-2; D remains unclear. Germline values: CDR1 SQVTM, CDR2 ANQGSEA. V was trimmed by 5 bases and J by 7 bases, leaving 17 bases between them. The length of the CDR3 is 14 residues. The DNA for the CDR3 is TGCAGCGTTCGTGTCGCCACCGTTAGCGGGGAGCTGTTTTTT. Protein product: CSVRVATVSGELFF.

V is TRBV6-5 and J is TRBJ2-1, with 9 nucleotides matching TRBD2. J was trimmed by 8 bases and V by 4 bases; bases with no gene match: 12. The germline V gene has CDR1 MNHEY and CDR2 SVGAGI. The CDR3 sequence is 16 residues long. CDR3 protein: CASSSPLAGARDEQFF. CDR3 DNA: TGTGCCAGCAGTTCACCGTTAGCGGGGGCCAGGGATGAGCAGTTCTTC.

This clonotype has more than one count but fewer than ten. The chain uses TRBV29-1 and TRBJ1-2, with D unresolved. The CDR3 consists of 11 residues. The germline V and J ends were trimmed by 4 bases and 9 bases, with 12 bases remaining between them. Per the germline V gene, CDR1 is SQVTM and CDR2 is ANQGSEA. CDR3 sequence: CSVGQKSSYTF. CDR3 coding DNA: TGCAGCGTTGGGCAGAAGTCAAGCTACACCTTC.

This CDR3 reads CASSEGSNYGYTF. The CDR3 DNA reads as TGTGCCAGCAGTGAAGGGAGTAACTATGGCTACACCTTC. J is TRBJ1-2 and V is TRBV6-1; D remains unclear. The CDR3 has 13 residues. V was trimmed by 1 base and J by 1 base, leaving 4 bases between them. Germline V lookup: CDR1 MNHNS, CDR2 SASEGT.